The T cell receptor beta chain described here comes from a study of OX40 agonist ivuxolimab in advanced cancers. The wider study: Eligibility rules accepted prior anti-PD-1, anti-PD-L1 or anti-CTLA-4 therapy, and 35% to 45% had some.

Study-wide results and limits: Fewer expanded clones were found on average in CD4+ than in CD8+ T cells. The antigens recognized by the expanded peripheral T cells, that is their antigen specificity, were not determined.

As for this clone: The target antigen is unknown.

Trimming removed 4 bases at V and 0 bases at J, with 18 bases between. CDR1 and CDR2 (germline): MNHNS, SASEGT. The CDR3 runs 17 residues. Data came from immunoSEQ multiplex PCR; TCRdb stores just in-frame clones and leaves some out. The sample has about 17,000 clones, around 80% seen once. Sequencing was performed on CD4+ or CD8+ T cells sorted from blood, taken in a trial of the OX40 agonist ivuxolimab. This clonotype was sampled from an adult with an advanced solid tumor such as melanoma, head and neck, liver or kidney cancer. The chain links TRBV6-1 to TRBJ1-1; D is unresolved. DNA for the CDR3: TGTGCCAGCAGTGGAAGAGGTATGGGAGTCATGAACACTGAAGCTTTCTTT. It translates to CASSGRGMGVMNTEAFF.